The 15 T cell receptor beta chains below were found in one sample sequenced in a study of T cell responses to AZD1222 COVID-19 vaccine. Clones were sequenced by immunoSEQ multiplex PCR, and TCRdb holds only the in-frame ones, with some missing. The table lists some 140,000 clones, more than 90% of them singletons. The sample in question was peripheral blood, obtained on day 0 of AZD1222 vaccination. The receptor set was obtained from an adult in good health.

The gene calls are TRBV28 and TRBJ2-7; no firm D call. The CDR3 is made up of 14 amino acids. The germline CDR1 and CDR2 sequences are MDHEN and SYDVKM. Trimming removed 7 bases at V and 2 bases at J, with 15 bases between. The CDR3 sequence: CASTTNKYPYEQYF. In nucleotides, the CDR3 is TGTGCCAGCACTACTAACAAATACCCCTACGAGCAGTACTTC.

In its sample, this clone was seen a few times. The chain has TRBV6-2 or TRBV6-3 and TRBJ2-3; TRBD2 is a possible D gene (6 bases). This CDR3 has 13 amino acids. Trimming left V 2 bases short and J 6 bases short, with 9 bases between. Germline lookup yields CDR1 MNHEY and CDR2 SVGEGT. CDR3 sequence reads: CASSYDGGDTQYF. The CDR3 DNA follows: TGTGCCAGCAGTTACGATGGAGGGGATACGCAGTATTTT.

The genes are TRBV20-1 and TRBJ2-1; 9 bases agree with TRBD2. CDR3 length equals 16 residues. The trim removed 3 bases at V and 4 bases at J, leaving 10 bases unmatched. In germline, CDR1 is DFQATT, CDR2 SNEGSKA (reference sequence). In nucleotides, the CDR3 is TGCAGTGCTAGTCACCCTAGCGGGAAGGGGTACAATGAGCAGTTCTTC. Translation gives CSASHPSGKGYNEQFF.

This clone was detected once. The V call is TRBV11-3, the J call TRBJ2-1, with D tentatively TRBD2 (5 bases). This CDR3 is 17 amino acids long. The V and J ends lost 5 bases and 0 bases respectively, with 17 bases between them. Germline values: CDR1 SGHNT, CDR2 YENEEA. The CDR3 loop reads CASSPSRTLSSYNEQFF. In DNA form, the CDR3 reads TGTGCCAGCAGCCCCAGCCGGACTCTAAGCTCCTACAATGAGCAGTTCTTC. Drawing the rest from reference TRBV11-3 and TRBJ2-1, the complete variable domain is EAGVVQSPRYKIIEKKQPVAFWCNPISGHNTLYWYLQNLGQGPELLIRYENEEAVDDSQLPKDRFSAERLKGVDSTLKIQPAELGDSAVYLCASSPSRTLSSYNEQFFGPGTRLTVL.

The chain joins TRBV19 to TRBJ1-5; 7 bases fit TRBD1. The CDR3 length is 16 residues. V trimming: 1 base; J trimming: 6 bases; junction bases outside the gene matches: 9. Germline CDR1 LNHDA, CDR2 SQIVND (reference sequence). The CDR3 is CASSIVMGQGGQPQHF. DNA for the CDR3: TGTGCCAGTAGTATAGTAATGGGGCAGGGGGGTCAGCCCCAGCATTTT.

The chain joins TRBV7-9 to TRBJ2-5, with D unresolved. CDR1 is SEHNR and CDR2 is FQNEAQ in the germline V gene (reference sequence). V dropped 4 bases and J dropped 5 bases, with 8 bases sitting between them. The CDR3 consists of 12 residues. The CDR3 region is CASSSGRETQYF. CDR3 in DNA: TGTGCCAGCAGCTCTGGGCGCGAGACCCAGTACTTC.

The chain combines TRBV21-1 with TRBJ1-1. TRBV21-1 is classified as a pseudogene. The CDR3 loop spans 16 amino acids. The CDR3 region has the DNA TGTGCCAGCAGCCAAGGGGAAGGGCAGCCGAACACTGAAGCTTTCTTT. Its protein product is CASSQGEGQPNTEAFF.

A note on this clone: At the DNA level, this CDR3 is encoded by other sequences in the same sample as well. V is TRBV19 and J is TRBJ1-1; D not resolved. Trimming removed 1 base at V and 1 base at J, with 10 bases between. Germline V lookup: CDR1 LNHDA, CDR2 SQIVND (reference sequence). The CDR3 spans 15 residues. This chain's CDR3 is CASSIAGRRNTEAFF. The CDR3 DNA is TGTGCCAGTAGTATAGCAGGCAGGAGGAACACTGAAGCTTTCTTT.

V is TRBV2 and J is TRBJ1-1; D not certain. Germline V gene lookup returns CDR1 SNHLY and CDR2 FYNNEI. CDR3 length: 14 residues. Trimming pared 4 bases from V and 4 bases from J, leaving 13 bases between. The CDR3, as DNA: TGTGCCAGCAGTGGGCCCCTGAGGGCCACTGAAGCTTTCTTT. Its protein is CASSGPLRATEAFF.

This rearrangement joins TRBV28 to TRBJ2-3; the D is unclear. Trimming removed 8 bases at V and 6 bases at J, with 21 bases between. The CDR3 is made up of 15 amino acids. The germline CDR1 and CDR2 sequences are MDHEN and SYDVKM. In nucleotides, the CDR3 is TGTGCCAGCCTTGACCGAGGACCTTTAGGGGATACGCAGTATTTT. Residues: CASLDRGPLGDTQYF. The whole variable domain, filled in from reference TRBV28 and TRBJ2-3, reads DVKVTQSSRYLVKRTGEKVFLECVQDMDHENMFWYRQDPGLGLRLIYFSYDVKMKEKGDIPEGYSVSREKKERFSLILESASTNQTSMYLCASLDRGPLGDTQYFGPGTRLTVL.

The chain combines TRBV7-3 with TRBJ2-5; 8 bases match TRBD2. Germline CDR1 and CDR2: SGHTA and FQGTGA. This CDR3 has 15 residues. The V and J ends lost 2 bases and 1 base, in that order; junction bases with no gene match: 3. CDR3 nucleotides: TGTGCCAGCAGCTTACTCGGGAGGGCCCAAGAGACCCAGTACTTC. As protein: CASSLLGRAQETQYF.

V is TRBV27 and J is TRBJ1-1; TRBD1 might be the D (6 bases). V dropped 6 bases and J dropped 4 bases, with 18 bases sitting between them. The CDR3 consists of 15 residues. Germline loops: CDR1 MNHEY, CDR2 SMNVEV (reference sequence). The CDR3 here is CASRIQQGEATEAFF. The DNA for the CDR3 is TGTGCCAGCAGGATCCAACAGGGAGAGGCCACTGAAGCTTTCTTT.

The chain has TRBV11-2 and TRBJ1-4; D might be TRBD1 (6 bases). The CDR3 totals 14 residues. Germline assignment: CDR1 SGHAT and CDR2 FQNNGV. The V end lost 2 bases, the J end lost 8 bases, and 12 bases lay between the germline ends. CDR3 coding DNA: TGTGCCAGCAGCTTATTCAGGGGAATCGAAAAACTGTTTTTT. Translation gives CASSLFRGIEKLFF.

The chain links TRBV5-1 to TRBJ1-3, with 7 positions matching TRBD1. CDR1 and CDR2 from the germline V gene are SGHRS and YFSETQ. The CDR3 has 15 amino acids. V shed 4 bases and J 2 bases; nucleotides not matched to a gene: 6. The chain's CDR3 is CASSPRTGAGNTIYF. The CDR3 DNA reads TGCGCCAGCAGCCCACGTACAGGGGCTGGAAACACCATATATTTT.

This clone occurred a few times. The chain has TRBV6-1 and TRBJ2-1; the D gene is possibly TRBD2 (5 bases). From germline, CDR1 is MNHNS and CDR2 SASEGT. The V end lost 3 bases, the J end lost 6 bases, and 12 bases lay between the germline ends. CDR3 size: 14 residues. CDR3 DNA: TGTGCCAGCAGTGACAGGACGGGATTCAATGAGCAGTTCTTC. Translated: CASSDRTGFNEQFF.